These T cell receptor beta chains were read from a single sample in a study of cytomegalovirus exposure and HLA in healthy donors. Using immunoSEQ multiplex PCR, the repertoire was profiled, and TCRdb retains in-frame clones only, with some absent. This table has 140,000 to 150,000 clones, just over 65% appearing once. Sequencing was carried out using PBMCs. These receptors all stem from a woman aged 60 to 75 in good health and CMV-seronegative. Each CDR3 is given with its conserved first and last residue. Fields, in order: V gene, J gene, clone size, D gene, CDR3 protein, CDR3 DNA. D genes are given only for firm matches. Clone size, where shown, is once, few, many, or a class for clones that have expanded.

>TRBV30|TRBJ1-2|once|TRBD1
CAWSGLMGTANYGYTF
TGTGCCTGGAGTGGCCTGATGGGGACAGCTAACTATGGCTACACCTTC
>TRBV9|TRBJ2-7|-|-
CASSVGGEDEQYF
TGTGCCAGCAGCGTAGGGGGAGAGGACGAGCAGTACTTC
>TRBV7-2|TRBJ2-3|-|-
CASSSRGATRADTQYF
TGTGCCAGCAGCTCACGTGGGGCGACCCGAGCGGATACGCAGTATTTT
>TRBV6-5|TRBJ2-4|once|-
CASSSSGIPNIRYF
TGTGCCAGCAGTTCCTCCGGGATCCCAAACATTCGGTACTTC
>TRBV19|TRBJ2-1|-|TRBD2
CASSAARLAGGYEQFF
TGTGCCAGTAGTGCAGCCCGACTAGCGGGAGGCTATGAGCAGTTCTTC
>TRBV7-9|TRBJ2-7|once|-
CASSLTDYQQYF
TGTGCCAGCAGCTTAACGGACTACCAGCAGTACTTC
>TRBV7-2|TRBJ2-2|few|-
CASSLSEHTGELFF
TGTGCCAGCAGCCTCTCGGAGCACACCGGGGAGCTGTTTTTT
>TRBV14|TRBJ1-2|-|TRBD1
CASSPAGTAVGYYGYTF
TGTGCCAGCAGCCCCGCCGGGACAGCGGTGGGGTACTATGGCTACACCTTC
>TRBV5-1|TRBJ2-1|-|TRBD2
CASSWEASGSYRDEQFF
TGCGCCAGCAGCTGGGAAGCTAGCGGGAGTTATCGGGATGAGCAGTTCTTC
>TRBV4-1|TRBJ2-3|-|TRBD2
CASSQVAGLAGLTDTQYF
TGCGCCAGCAGCCAAGTAGCGGGACTAGCGGGCCTCACAGATACGCAGTATTTT
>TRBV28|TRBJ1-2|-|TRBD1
CASSLGQNYNYGYTF
TGTGCCAGCAGCCTGGGACAGAACTATAACTATGGCTACACCTTC
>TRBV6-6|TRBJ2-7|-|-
CASGDSPYEQYF
TGTGCCAGCGGAGACAGTCCCTACGAGCAGTACTTC
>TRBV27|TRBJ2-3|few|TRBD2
CASSRGVQDTQYF
TGTGCCAGCAGTCGGGGGGTTCAAGATACGCAGTATTTT
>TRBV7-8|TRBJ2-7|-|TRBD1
CASSLGDRLRPEQYF
TGTGCCAGCAGCTTAGGGGACAGGTTGCGTCCCGAGCAGTACTTC
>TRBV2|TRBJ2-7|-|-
CASSGAGSYEQYF
TGTGCCAGCAGTGGGGCAGGCTCCTACGAGCAGTACTTC
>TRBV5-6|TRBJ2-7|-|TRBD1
CASSSGQAYHYEQYF
TGTGCCAGCAGCTCGGGACAGGCCTACCACTACGAGCAGTACTTC
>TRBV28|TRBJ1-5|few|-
CASSEGVGQPQHF
TGTGCCAGCAGTGAGGGCGTCGGTCAGCCCCAGCATTTT
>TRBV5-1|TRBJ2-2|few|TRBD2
CASSFVGGVLGGELFF
TGCGCCAGCAGCTTCGTCGGGGGGGTCCTGGGCGGGGAGCTGTTTTTT
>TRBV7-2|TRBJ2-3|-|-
CASNRPARGSTDTQYF
TGTGCCAGCAACCGACCCGCGAGGGGGAGCACAGATACGCAGTATTTT
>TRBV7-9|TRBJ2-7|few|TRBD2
CASSQGTSAHEQYF
TGTGCCAGCAGCCAGGGGACTAGCGCCCACGAGCAGTACTTC
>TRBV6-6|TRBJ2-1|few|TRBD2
CASSSGLAGGPNEQFF
TGTGCCAGCAGTTCAGGACTAGCGGGGGGACCCAATGAGCAGTTCTTC
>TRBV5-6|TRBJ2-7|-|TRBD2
CASSGRGLTYEQYF
TGTGCCAGCAGCGGGAGGGGACTTACCTACGAGCAGTACTTC
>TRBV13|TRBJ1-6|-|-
CASSVSSSYNSPLHF
TGTGCCAGCAGCGTTAGTAGCTCCTATAATTCACCCCTCCACTTT
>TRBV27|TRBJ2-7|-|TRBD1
CASSLTGQGGLEQYF
TGTGCCAGCAGTTTAACGGGACAGGGAGGGCTCGAGCAGTACTTC